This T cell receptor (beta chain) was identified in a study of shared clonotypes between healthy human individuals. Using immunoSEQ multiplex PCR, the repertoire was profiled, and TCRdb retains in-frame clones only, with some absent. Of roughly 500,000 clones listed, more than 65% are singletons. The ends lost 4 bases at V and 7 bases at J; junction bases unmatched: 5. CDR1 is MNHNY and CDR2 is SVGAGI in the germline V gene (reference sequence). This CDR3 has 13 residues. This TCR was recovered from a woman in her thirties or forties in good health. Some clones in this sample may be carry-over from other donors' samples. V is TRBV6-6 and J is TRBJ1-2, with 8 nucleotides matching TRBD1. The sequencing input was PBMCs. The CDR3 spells CASSSGGAGGYTF. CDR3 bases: TGTGCCAGCAGTTCAGGGGGCGCAGGTGGCTACACCTTC.